A single T cell receptor beta chain is shown here with its context. It has no known antigen specificity. Base quality data are lacking; no much larger clone is found one base away. This record comes from a study of cytomegalovirus exposure and HLA in healthy donors (dated by TCRdb to about 2017). Background on the whole study: An earlier analysis of roughly 500 of the donors reported 276 Gb of sequence data and 90 million to 120 million unique TCR beta sequences obtained from around 180 million T cells. An early release that covered 640 HLA-typed donors contained about 290 gigabases of sequencing data and 65 million to 100 million unique TCR sequences. Of the 300 to 400 genotyped donors, 65% to 90% fell in the genetic ancestry cluster associated with self-reported Caucasian donors. The study aimed to test whether signatures of past pathogen exposure could be identified by cataloging public T cell receptors. Using immunosequencing, the study profiled T cell repertoires from 500 to 800 subjects and related those repertoires to cytomegalovirus serostatus. In addition to the first cohort of approximately 650 subjects, a separate validation cohort of some 120 different subjects was used. To predict cytomegalovirus infection status, the study combined high-throughput TCR immunosequencing, statistical association of individual TCRs with disease status, and machine learning. In a later analysis, previously published TCR beta repertoires from fewer than 750 donors were re-analyzed and high-resolution HLA genotyping was added so that TCR occurrence patterns could be studied. Rather than drawing on any new phenotypic data, the later analysis identified candidate immune exposures from TCR beta sequences and the way those sequences occurred across donors. In an earlier analysis of several hundred of the donors, high-throughput TCR beta sequencing was used to judge whether each TCR beta V gene segment behaved as functional or pseudogenic. Donor age, sex, ethnicity and CMV serostatus were collected together with the repertoire data. Genome-wide SNP genotypes for about 60% of the roughly 670 donors were used in a later genetic analysis, which treated that subset as a discovery cohort. Every repertoire in the discovery cohort had been generated on one and the same sequencing platform. HLA typing included class I and class II loci at four-digit resolution. The number of donors typed differed by locus, with 629-630 for A, B, C, DRB1 and DQB1, about 500 for DQA1, 600 to 610 for DPA1, and around 450 for DPB1. Because of strong linkage in the cohort, five DR-DQ haplotypes were treated as single units for association and clustering. Across 398 genotyped donors of the cohort, an average of approximately 240,000 unique TCR beta nucleotide sequences per donor were sequenced, and roughly 18% of those sequences were non-productive. General study outcomes and caveats: In the study, about 150 TCR beta chains were listed as associated with cytomegalovirus. A later analysis found that TCR association rates varied across HLA loci, with DRB1 alleles showing the most associated TCRs and HLA-C alleles the fewest. Because HLA typing was unavailable for some donors at each locus, only the typed subset was used in association tests. Linkage disequilibrium might explain the correlated functional status among segregating V segments, but an unknown experimental factor could not be ruled out. Sequencing depth was assumed to be roughly uniform across donors in the presence/absence analyses, though that assumption may not hold. In a later analysis, HLA-associated TCR beta chains were found to be more clonally expanded and to have lower generation probabilities than equally common non-associated chains. According to the authors, the approach could potentially be generalized to other disease states and immunological phenotypes. A further reported finding was that TCR beta sequences accurately predicted the HLA-A and HLA-B alleles for most subjects in the first cohort. In a later analysis, most CMV-associated TCR beta chains were found to appear HLA-restricted, with HLA associations seemingly driven largely by CMV exposure. Immune exposure information for the cohort was limited to CMV serostatus. Across donors, most TCR sequences were observed very rarely, whereas some public TCRs were present in many individuals. Specific HLA alleles were associated with over 15,000 TCR beta sequences at a false discovery rate of 0.05 in a later analysis. An association between a missense DCLRE1C variant and V-gene and J-gene trimming of TCR beta chains was found in a later genetic analysis and replicated in an independent cohort. An earlier analysis of approximately 590 of the donors showed that most TCR beta V segments appeared in productive rearrangements either about 87% or about 30% of the time, which broadly matched IMGT annotations. Compared with the roughly 670-donor mean, donors in an Asian-associated ancestry cluster had fewer N-insertions in productive TCRs, according to a later genetic analysis. In vitro tests confirmed that a few of the cytomegalovirus-associated TCR beta chains recognize cytomegalovirus antigens. A cluster of highly shared sequence variants was judged likely to represent a technical artifact of the sequencing pipeline. According to a later analysis, parvovirus B19, influenza, CMV and Epstein-Barr virus appeared linked to several top co-occurrence clusters. Some 16 rarely observed V segments, including chromosome 9 orphons, were excluded from the earlier analysis of approximately 500 of the donors because counts were too low. The classifier was reported to diagnose cytomegalovirus status with high specificity and sensitivity in both the original and validation cohorts. Only TCR beta chains were sequenced in this cohort, and the absence of alpha or paired-chain data limited detectable features. When HLA alleles, especially DR and DQ, strongly co-occurred, TCR associations were difficult to assign to individual alleles.

In total, approximately 700 healthy bone marrow donors made up the cohort. Cohort members were all nominally healthy when sampled, although unrecorded immune exposures were likely present. The donor was CMV seronegative and was included in the group of 352 seronegative cohort members. A peripheral blood sample was collected from each donor, and TCR beta sequencing was performed on peripheral blood mononuclear cells. The Qiagen DNeasy Blood Extraction Kit was used to extract genomic DNA from the blood cell samples. To prepare the library, the immunoSEQ multiplex PCR assay was applied. For the multiplex PCR, a mixture combining 60 forward primers for TCR Vbeta segments and 13 reverse primers for TCR Jbeta segments was used. The CDR3 region of rearranged TCR beta genes was amplified from genomic DNA by a multiplex PCR assay. Amplified TCR beta libraries were sequenced as 87-base-pair reads on the Illumina HiSeq System. The original methods were these. A later analysis counted 65 million to 90 million unique TCR beta chains across the 670 or so repertoires, and approximately 11 million of these chains were shared by at least two donors. A nearest-neighbor algorithm error-corrected the raw reads and collapsed the reads into unique sequences, merging closely related sequences to remove PCR and sequencing errors. Alignment of CDR3 sequences to IMGT reference sequences was used to assign V, D and J gene segments. For a sequence to be retained, a match of at least six nucleotides to both a V gene segment and a J gene segment was required. A rearrangement counted as productive if the CDR3 had no stop codons and remained in frame with V and J, and every other rearrangement counted as non-productive. Following IMGT convention, CDR3 was defined as the stretch from the second conserved V-encoded cysteine to the conserved J-encoded phenylalanine. In an earlier analysis of some 550 of the donors, sequences lacking an unambiguous match to a single V gene segment were excluded. An earlier analysis of 550 to 650 of the donors classified V segments as functional when productive rearrangements were above 56.7% and as segregating when the standard deviation between donors was above 5%. A statistical classification framework was built to diagnose cytomegalovirus status from the catalog of TCR beta chain sequences. In a later analysis, V and J genes were assigned by comparing TCR nucleotide sequences against IMGT/GENE-DB human TR gene sequences. In a later analysis, CDR3 sequences and most-parsimonious VDJ recombination scenarios were assigned using the TCRdist pipeline. A later analysis defined each TCR beta chain by its CDR3 amino acid sequence plus V-gene family, and excluded reads lacking a unique V-gene family. In a later analysis, fewer than 600 highly shared, low-generation-probability nucleotide sequences were removed to address suspected cross-contamination and a sequencing artifact. In a later analysis, a clonal expansion index for each public chain was calculated from normalized within-repertoire ranks of inferred template counts. A later analysis computed generation probabilities with a VDJ recombination model fitted to out-of-frame rearrangements, and checked the results against IGoR. In a later analysis, TCR-TCR, TCR-HLA and TCR-CMV co-occurrence was scored with hypergeometric tests, and a repertoire-size bias correction was applied to TCR pairs. To estimate false discovery rates, a later analysis permuted the HLA or CMV assignments 20 times. In a later analysis, co-occurring TCRs were grouped using DBSCAN, and TCRdist sequence similarity was added for clustering within HLA-allele-positive subsets. For co-occurrence clustering, repertoires with fewer than 30,000 or more than 120,000 public chains were excluded, along with five repertoires with anomalous nucleotide sharing. This immuneACCESS table, as held by TCRdb, lists in-frame sequences with V and J called but not all clones. Of the missing ones, under half trace to an unresolved V gene in checked studies; the others have no known cause. V and J calls and clone size come straight from that table; D and trimming were deduced from the DNA. The sample profile shows roughly 130,000 clones; about 66% of them were found once. Approximately 1.7% of the sample rests with the top ten.

The receptor comes from a male donor in good health and CMV-seronegative. The specimen was PBMCs.

The CDR3: CASSLESRRGETQYF. The DNA sequence is TGCGCCAGCAGCTTGGAATCCAGGCGGGGGGAGACCCAGTACTTC. The rearrangement combines TRBV5-1 with TRBJ2-5; TRBD2 matches 7 bases in the middle. Unmatched junction bases come to 7, with V trimmed by 0 bases and J by 5 bases. Counted from cysteine to phenylalanine, this CDR3 has 15 amino acids. The only DNA kept is the CDR3, 45 bases in frame from the first base. Based on the germline V gene, the CDR1 and CDR2 sequences are SGHRS and YFSETQ.